A selection of T cell receptor beta chains follows, all from one sample in a study of T cells in tuberculosis. Sequencing used immunoSEQ multiplex PCR; TCRdb keeps in-frame clones, though not all of them. The data contain some 25,000 clones, around 95% of them singletons. The sample comprised PBMCs. The receptors come from a donor aged 10 to 29 with latent tuberculosis or without tuberculosis infection. CDR3s include the opening cysteine and the closing phenylalanine or tryptophan. D genes are given only for firm matches. Clone size, where shown, is once, few, many, or a class for clones that have expanded.

V: TRBV6-5
J: TRBJ1-2
D: .
size: .
DNA: TGTGCCAGCAGCGGACAGCCCAACTATGGCTACACCTTC
CDR3: CASSGQPNYGYTF

V: TRBV5-4
J: TRBJ2-4
D: TRBD1
size: .
DNA: TGTGCCAGCAGCCCGGGGGACAGGGGGGACGGAAACATTCAGTACTTC
CDR3: CASSPGDRGDGNIQYF

V: TRBV7-2
J: TRBJ1-5
D: .
size: .
DNA: TGTGCCAGCAGCCGCCCGACAGAAGTAATGAATTTT
CDR3: CASSRPTEVMNF

V: TRBV4-1
J: TRBJ1-1
D: .
size: .
DNA: TGCGCCAGCAGCCAAGGCGCTAACACTGAAGCTTTCTTT
CDR3: CASSQGANTEAFF

V: TRBV6-6
J: TRBJ1-2
D: .
size: .
DNA: TGTGCCAGCATTAACGGTGTGTCTGCTAACTATGGCTACACCTTC
CDR3: CASINGVSANYGYTF

V: TRBV9
J: TRBJ1-1
D: .
size: .
DNA: TGTGCCAGCAGCGTAGCTGCTCTAGGCACTGAAGCTTTCTTT
CDR3: CASSVAALGTEAFF

V: TRBV10-2
J: TRBJ1-4
D: .
size: .
DNA: TGCGCCAGCACCGATACGGCTAATGAAAAACTGTTTTTT
CDR3: CASTDTANEKLFF

V: TRBV5-4
J: TRBJ1-2
D: TRBD1
size: .
DNA: TGTGCCAGCAGCGGGACAGGGGGCAACTATGGCTACACCTTC
CDR3: CASSGTGGNYGYTF

V: TRBV30
J: TRBJ1-2
D: TRBD1
size: .
DNA: TGTGCCGGACGGACAGGGCGAAACTATGGCTACACCTTC
CDR3: CAGRTGRNYGYTF

V: TRBV12-1
J: TRBJ1-2
D: .
size: once
DNA: TGTGCCAGCAGCTCCCGAGGAGGAGGGGATTATGGCTACACCTTC
CDR3: CASSSRGGGDYGYTF

V: TRBV6-5
J: TRBJ2-1
D: .
size: .
DNA: TGTGCCAGCAGTTATGGAACAGTGCAGTTCTTC
CDR3: CASSYGTVQFF

V: TRBV9
J: TRBJ1-2
D: .
size: .
DNA: TGTGCCAGCAGCGTAGGGTCGGGAAGTGGCGGCTACACCTTC
CDR3: CASSVGSGSGGYTF

V: TRBV5-1
J: TRBJ1-2
D: .
size: .
DNA: TGCGCCAGCAGCTTAGGGGTAGGCTATGGCTACACCTTC
CDR3: CASSLGVGYGYTF

V: TRBV18
J: TRBJ2-6
D: TRBD1
size: .
DNA: TGTGCCAGCTCACAAACAGGGGCTGGGGCCAACGTCCTGACTTTC
CDR3: CASSQTGAGANVLTF

V: TRBV19
J: TRBJ2-4
D: TRBD2
size: .
DNA: TGTGCCAGTAGTAGCGGGGGGGGGACCTTAGCCAAAAACATTCAGTACTTC
CDR3: CASSSGGGTLAKNIQYF

V: TRBV28
J: TRBJ1-5
D: .
size: .
DNA: TGTGCCAGCAGTTTATTACGGACAGAGAGAAGTCAGCCCCAGCATTTT
CDR3: CASSLLRTERSQPQHF

V: TRBV27
J: TRBJ1-1
D: TRBD1
size: .
DNA: TGTGCCAGCAGTTCGACAGGGAATCGAGCTTTCTTT
CDR3: CASSSTGNRAFF

V: TRBV6-5
J: TRBJ2-3
D: TRBD2
size: .
DNA: TGTGCCAGCAGTTACGGAGCGGGGTCGTCGGGAGATACGCAGTATTTT
CDR3: CASSYGAGSSGDTQYF

V: TRBV5-4
J: TRBJ1-6
D: .
size: .
DNA: TGTGCCAGCAGCCCGGGGGATTCACCCCTCCACTTT
CDR3: CASSPGDSPLHF

V: TRBV7-9
J: TRBJ2-6
D: TRBD1
size: .
DNA: TGTGCCAGCAGCCCCGGACAGGGATCCGGGGCCAACGTCCTGACTTTC
CDR3: CASSPGQGSGANVLTF

V: TRBV6-1
J: TRBJ2-2
D: TRBD1
size: .
DNA: TGTGCCAGCAGTGGGACAGGGACGGGCACCGGGGAGCTGTTTTTT
CDR3: CASSGTGTGTGELFF

V: TRBV27
J: TRBJ2-1
D: .
size: .
DNA: TGTGCCAGCAGTTTTCTAGCTGGGGAGCAGTTCTTC
CDR3: CASSFLAGEQFF

V: TRBV5-6
J: TRBJ2-7
D: TRBD1
size: few
DNA: TGTGCCAGCAGCTTGCCCTGGACAGGGGGGGAGCAGTACTTC
CDR3: CASSLPWTGGEQYF

V: TRBV7-6
J: TRBJ2-3
D: .
size: .
DNA: TGTGCCAGCACCATAGACAAGCCAGGGCTGCTTAGCACAGATACGCAGTATTTT
CDR3: CASTIDKPGLLSTDTQYF

V: TRBV19
J: TRBJ1-1
D: TRBD1
size: .
DNA: TGTGCCAGTAGTATTTCCAGGGGGCCTGTGAACACTGAAGCTTTCTTT
CDR3: CASSISRGPVNTEAFF

V: TRBV19
J: TRBJ2-3
D: TRBD1
size: .
DNA: TGTGCCAGTAGTATTACAGGGGGCGCAGATACGCAGTATTTT
CDR3: CASSITGGADTQYF

V: TRBV5-1
J: TRBJ1-1
D: .
size: .
DNA: TGCGCCAGCAGCTTGTACGGGGATTCGAACACTGAAGCTTTCTTT
CDR3: CASSLYGDSNTEAFF

V: TRBV4-1
J: TRBJ1-4
D: TRBD1
size: .
DNA: TGCGCCAGCAGCCCACAGGGGACTAATGAAAAACTGTTTTTT
CDR3: CASSPQGTNEKLFF

V: TRBV2
J: TRBJ1-2
D: TRBD1
size: .
DNA: TGTGCCAGCAGCGTTTACGGGACAGACAACTATGGCTACACCTTC
CDR3: CASSVYGTDNYGYTF

V: TRBV5-1
J: TRBJ2-2
D: .
size: few
DNA: TGCGCCAGCAGCTTGGCGGGGGGCAACACCGGGGAGCTGTTTTTT
CDR3: CASSLAGGNTGELFF

V: TRBV9
J: TRBJ1-3
D: TRBD1
size: .
DNA: TGTGCCAGCAGCGCCGGGACAGGGTCCGGAAACACCATATATTTT
CDR3: CASSAGTGSGNTIYF

V: TRBV19
J: TRBJ1-5
D: TRBD1
size: .
DNA: TGTGCCAGTAGTGTGGGACAGAGCAATCAGCCCCAGCATTTT
CDR3: CASSVGQSNQPQHF

V: TRBV5-6
J: TRBJ2-7
D: .
size: .
DNA: TGTGCCAGCAGCTTCGGTCAGGTCCACGAGCAGTACTTC
CDR3: CASSFGQVHEQYF

V: TRBV30
J: TRBJ2-5
D: .
size: .
DNA: TGTGCCTGGAGTGGACAGGTTCAAGAGACCCAGTACTTC
CDR3: CAWSGQVQETQYF

V: TRBV5-1
J: TRBJ1-1
D: .
size: .
DNA: TGCGCCAGCAGCTCAGCGAGTATGGACACTGAAGCTTTCTTT
CDR3: CASSSASMDTEAFF

V: TRBV7-2
J: TRBJ2-1
D: .
size: .
DNA: TGTGCCAGCACCCAGACCGGGGGGCGCTTCGATGAGCAGTTCTTC
CDR3: CASTQTGGRFDEQFF

V: TRBV4-1
J: TRBJ1-4
D: .
size: .
DNA: TGCGCCAGCAGCCAGCCGGGACTTACTAATGAAAAACTGTTTTTT
CDR3: CASSQPGLTNEKLFF

V: TRBV10-3
J: TRBJ1-1
D: .
size: .
DNA: TGTGCCATCAGTGAGCAGGGAGGCGCTGAAGCTTTCTTT
CDR3: CAISEQGGAEAFF

V: TRBV10-2
J: TRBJ2-5
D: .
size: .
DNA: TGCGCCAGCATTGACACCTTGGGCGGGTCCCAGTACTTC
CDR3: CASIDTLGGSQYF

V: TRBV7-3
J: TRBJ1-3
D: TRBD1
size: once
DNA: TGTGCCAGCAGCTTAAAGGGACAGGCTTCTGGAAACACCATATATTTT
CDR3: CASSLKGQASGNTIYF

V: TRBV4-1
J: TRBJ2-4
D: .
size: .
DNA: TGCGCCAGCAGCCAATTCGGGGGAAGGGACATTCAGTACTTC
CDR3: CASSQFGGRDIQYF

V: TRBV7-3
J: TRBJ2-5
D: TRBD1
size: .
DNA: TGTGCCAGCAGCCCCCGAGGGGACAGGGAGGGAGAGACCCAGTACTTC
CDR3: CASSPRGDREGETQYF

V: TRBV27
J: TRBJ1-1
D: .
size: .
DNA: TGTGCCAGCAGTTTAAACCTCCCGGGTAAAGCTTTCTTT
CDR3: CASSLNLPGKAFF

V: TRBV5-1
J: TRBJ2-7
D: TRBD1
size: .
DNA: TGCGCCAGCAGCTTGGGAGGGGGCGGATACGAGCAGTACTTC
CDR3: CASSLGGGGYEQYF

V: TRBV4-1
J: TRBJ2-3
D: TRBD2
size: .
DNA: TGCGCCAGCAGCCAAGCTAGCGGGGGGGCATCGGATACGCAGTATTTT
CDR3: CASSQASGGASDTQYF

V: TRBV27
J: TRBJ1-2
D: TRBD1
size: .
DNA: TGTGCCAGCAGTATCGGGACAGGGGGCGGCTACACCTTC
CDR3: CASSIGTGGGYTF

V: TRBV5-1
J: TRBJ1-5
D: .
size: .
DNA: TGCGCCAGCAGCTTGGACCCGGGGAATCAGCCCCAGCATTTT
CDR3: CASSLDPGNQPQHF

V: TRBV7-3
J: TRBJ2-3
D: TRBD2
size: .
DNA: TGTGCCAGCAGCGTAGCGGGGGGTAGGGCAGATACGCAGTATTTT
CDR3: CASSVAGGRADTQYF

V: TRBV5-1
J: TRBJ1-1
D: .
size: .
DNA: TGCGCCAGCAGCTTGGCGCAGGGAGCGGGTGAAGCTTTCTTT
CDR3: CASSLAQGAGEAFF

V: TRBV4-1
J: TRBJ1-5
D: .
size: .
DNA: TGCGCCAGCAGCCAAGCAACGGCAGGCCTTAGCAATCAGCCCCAGCATTTT
CDR3: CASSQATAGLSNQPQHF

V: TRBV18
J: TRBJ1-5
D: TRBD1
size: .
DNA: TGTGCCAGCTCACTTCAGACAGGGGATCAGCCCCAGCATTTT
CDR3: CASSLQTGDQPQHF

V: TRBV2
J: TRBJ2-1
D: TRBD1
size: .
DNA: TGTGCCAGCCTCCGGGACAGAGGAGACAATGAGCAGTTCTTC
CDR3: CASLRDRGDNEQFF

V: TRBV29-1
J: TRBJ2-7
D: .
size: .
DNA: TGCAGCGTTCGAACTAGGGCCCCCCCCTCCGAGCAGTACTTC
CDR3: CSVRTRAPPSEQYF

V: TRBV6-1
J: TRBJ2-7
D: .
size: .
DNA: TGTGCCAGCAGTGAAGCGAGGGTCTACGAGCAGTACTTC
CDR3: CASSEARVYEQYF

V: TRBV27
J: TRBJ2-1
D: TRBD1
size: .
DNA: TGTGCCAGCAGTTTATCGACGGGACAGGGGTCTGAGCAGTTCTTC
CDR3: CASSLSTGQGSEQFF

V: TRBV11-3
J: TRBJ2-2
D: .
size: .
DNA: TGTGCCAGCAGCTTCGTGGGGACAATCGTTTTT
CDR3: CASSFVGTIVF

V: TRBV7-3
J: TRBJ2-2
D: .
size: .
DNA: TGTGCCAGCAGCTTAACGACGGGCACCGGGGAGCTGTTTTTT
CDR3: CASSLTTGTGELFF

V: TRBV10-3
J: TRBJ1-1
D: TRBD1
size: .
DNA: TGTGCCATCAGGACAGGGGCGATGAACACTGAAGCTTTCTTT
CDR3: CAIRTGAMNTEAFF